The 12 T cell receptor beta chains below come from one sample, sequenced in a study of T cell responses to AZD1222 COVID-19 vaccine (dated by TCRdb to 2020 to 2023). Libraries came from the immunoSEQ multiplex PCR assay. Drawn from immuneACCESS, this table holds only the in-frame rearrangements with V and J called that TCRdb kept. Clones are partly lost; checked studies trace under half to an unresolved V gene and leave the rest unexplained. The sample table shows about 100,000 clones, and about 87% are seen once. 15% to 20% of the sample comes from the top ten. Taken with the paper, the label for time point translates to: baseline before first vaccination. The sample here was peripheral blood, taken on day 0 of AZD1222 vaccination. The receptors were gathered from an adult in good health.

V and J are TRBV2 and TRBJ1-4; tentative D call: TRBD1 (6 bases). The CDR3 covers 16 residues. CDR1 is SNHLY, CDR2 FYNNEI, per germline. V was shortened by 2 bases and J by 5 bases, with 15 bases between the two germline ends. The CDR3 DNA reads TGTGCCAGCAGTGAATTTGTGGCAGGGGCGAATGAAAAACTGTTTTTT. Protein: CASSEFVAGANEKLFF.

This chain links TRBV6-6 with TRBJ2-7; D perhaps matches TRBD1 (6 bases). CDR1 and CDR2 from the germline V gene are MNHNY and SVGAGI (reference sequence). V lost 5 bases and J 0 bases, leaving 17 bases between the germline ends. The CDR3 totals 16 residues. CDR3 in DNA: TGTGCCAGCAGTCCAACCACCCAGGGGCTCTCCTACGAGCAGTACTTC. Translation: CASSPTTQGLSYEQYF.

The V call is TRBV12-3 or TRBV12-4, the J call TRBJ2-2; maybe TRBD2 (5 bases). Trimming removed 6 bases from V and 5 bases from J, with 10 bases in between. The CDR3 runs 13 residues. CDR3 protein: CASSEDWTGELFF. As DNA, the CDR3 is TGTGCCAGCAGCGAGGACTGGACCGGGGAGCTGTTTTTT.

The genes are TRBV5-6 and TRBJ2-7, with a weak D call TRBD2 (7 bases). The germline V gene has CDR1 SGHDT and CDR2 YYEEEE. The CDR3 spans 15 residues. Trimming left V 4 bases short and J 0 bases short, with 14 bases between. For the CDR3, the DNA is TGTGCCAGCAGCCTAGGGGGGGGCATCTCCTACGAGCAGTACTTC. It encodes CASSLGGGISYEQYF.

The chain has TRBV11-3 and TRBJ2-7, with TRBD2 identical over 9 bases. This CDR3 is 15 amino acids long. Per germline, CDR1 SGHNT and CDR2 YENEEA. Trimming at V came to 5 bases and at J to 7 bases, leaving 12 bases not matched to a gene. CDR3 in DNA: TGTGCCAGCAGCAGATATAGCGGGAGATGGTTAGAGCAGTACTTC. Its translation is CASSRYSGRWLEQYF.

The chain employs TRBV9 and TRBJ1-2; 7 bases agree with TRBD1. Germline V lookup: CDR1 SGDLS, CDR2 YYNGEE. The CDR3 extends over 13 amino acids. The J segment lost 5 bases and the V segment lost 0 bases, leaving 1 base of the junction unmatched. In DNA form, the CDR3 reads TGTGCCAGCAGCGTAGCGACAGGGTATGGCTACACCTTC. It encodes CASSVATGYGYTF.

The chain is built from TRBV18 and TRBJ1-2; D is possibly TRBD1 (5 bases). The CDR3 contains 14 residues. Germline assignment: CDR1 KGHSH and CDR2 LQKENI. V was clipped by 3 bases and J by 4 bases, with 12 bases between them. The CDR3 is CASSPTEFIYGYTF. The CDR3 nucleotides are TGTGCCAGCTCACCGACAGAGTTCATCTATGGCTACACCTTC.

In its sample, this clone was seen once. V and J are TRBV5-4 and TRBJ1-2; 12 bases map to TRBD1. CDR3 size: 16 residues. CDR1 is SGHNT and CDR2 is YYREEE in the germline V gene (reference sequence). V gave up 4 bases and J gave up 2 bases; unmatched junction bases: 6. CDR3 sequence: CASSPGQGAINYGYTF. The CDR3 coding sequence is TGTGCCAGCAGCCCGGGACAGGGGGCGATAAACTATGGCTACACCTTC.

Only a few counts were recorded for this clone. This chain uses TRBV23-1 with TRBJ2-5, with 8 bases lining up with TRBD1. TRBV23-1 has ORF status, its function being uncertain. The CDR3 spans 17 residues. Trimming took 0 bases from V and 3 from J; bases not matched to a gene: 9. CDR3 in amino acids: CASSQSRFRGLKETQYF. CDR3 nucleotides: TGCGCCAGCAGTCAATCTCGGTTCAGGGGGCTTAAAGAGACCCAGTACTTC.

The chain employs TRBV7-8 and TRBJ2-1; no firm D call. V was shortened by 5 bases and J by 13 bases, with 15 bases between the two germline ends. This CDR3 is built from 12 residues. Per germline, CDR1 SGHVS and CDR2 FQNEAQ. The CDR3 sequence is CASSPFSGDQFF. Written as DNA, the CDR3 is TGTGCCAGCAGCCCCTTTTCTGGAGACCAGTTCTTC.

The chain uses TRBV20-1 and TRBJ1-4; D is undetermined. CDR3 length: 12 amino acids. V was clipped by 3 bases and J by 8 bases, with 10 bases between them. From germline, CDR1 is DFQATT and CDR2 SNEGSKA (reference sequence). CDR3 DNA sequence: TGCAGTGCTAGTAGTAAGGGCGAAAAACTGTTTTTT. The encoded protein is CSASSKGEKLFF.

The gene calls are TRBV7-9 and TRBJ2-5; D is perhaps TRBD2 (5 bases). The germline V gene encodes CDR1 SEHNR and CDR2 FQNEAQ (reference sequence). This CDR3 has 12 amino acids. V was pared by 10 bases and J by 7 bases, with 16 bases between. The CDR3 spells CATDGLEGTQYF. CDR3 DNA: TGTGCCACCGATGGACTGGAAGGGACCCAGTACTTC.